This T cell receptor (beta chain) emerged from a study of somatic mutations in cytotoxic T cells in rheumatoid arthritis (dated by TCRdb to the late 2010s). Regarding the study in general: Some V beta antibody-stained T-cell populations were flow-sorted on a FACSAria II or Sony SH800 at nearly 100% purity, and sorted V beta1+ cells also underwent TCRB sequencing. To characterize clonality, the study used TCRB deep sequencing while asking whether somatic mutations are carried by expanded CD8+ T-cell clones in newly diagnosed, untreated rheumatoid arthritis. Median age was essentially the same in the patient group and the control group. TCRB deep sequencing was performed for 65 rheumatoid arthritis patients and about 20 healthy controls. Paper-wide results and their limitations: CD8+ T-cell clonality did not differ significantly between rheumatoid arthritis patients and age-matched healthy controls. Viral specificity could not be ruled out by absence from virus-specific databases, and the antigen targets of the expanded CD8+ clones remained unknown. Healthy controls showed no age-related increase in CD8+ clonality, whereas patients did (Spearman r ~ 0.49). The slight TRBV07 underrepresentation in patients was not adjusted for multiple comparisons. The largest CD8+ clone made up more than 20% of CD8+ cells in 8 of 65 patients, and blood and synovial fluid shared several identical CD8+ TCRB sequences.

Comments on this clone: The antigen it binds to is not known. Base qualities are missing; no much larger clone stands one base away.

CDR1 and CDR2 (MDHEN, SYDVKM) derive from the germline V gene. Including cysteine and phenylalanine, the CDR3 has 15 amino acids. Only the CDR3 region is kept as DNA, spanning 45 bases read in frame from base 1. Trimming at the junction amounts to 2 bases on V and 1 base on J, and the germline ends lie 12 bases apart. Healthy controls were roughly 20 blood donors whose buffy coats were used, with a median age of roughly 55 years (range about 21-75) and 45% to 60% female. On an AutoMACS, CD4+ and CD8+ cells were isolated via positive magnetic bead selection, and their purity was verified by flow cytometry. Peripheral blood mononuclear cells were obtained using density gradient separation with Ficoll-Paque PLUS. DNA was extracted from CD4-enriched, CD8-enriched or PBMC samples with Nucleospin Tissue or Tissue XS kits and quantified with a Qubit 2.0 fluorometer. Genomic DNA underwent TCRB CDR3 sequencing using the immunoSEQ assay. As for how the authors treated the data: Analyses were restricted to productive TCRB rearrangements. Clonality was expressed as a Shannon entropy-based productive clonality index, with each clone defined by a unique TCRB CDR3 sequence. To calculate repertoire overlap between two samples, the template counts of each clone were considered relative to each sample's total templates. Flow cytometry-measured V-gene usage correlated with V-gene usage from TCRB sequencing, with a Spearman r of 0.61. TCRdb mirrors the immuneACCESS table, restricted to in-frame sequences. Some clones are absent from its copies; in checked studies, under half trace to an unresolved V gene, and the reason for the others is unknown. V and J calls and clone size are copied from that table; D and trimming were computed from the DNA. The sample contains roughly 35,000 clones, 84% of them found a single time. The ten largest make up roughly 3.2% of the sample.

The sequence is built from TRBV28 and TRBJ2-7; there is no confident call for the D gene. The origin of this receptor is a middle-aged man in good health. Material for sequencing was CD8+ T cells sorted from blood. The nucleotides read TGTGCCAGCAGTTTAGGCCAGAAACTTTCCTACGAGCAGTACTTC. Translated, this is CASSLGQKLSYEQYF.